Listed below are T cell receptor beta chains from one sample, sequenced in a study of early T cells in non-severe SARS-CoV-2 infection. From the 5' RACE reads, TCRdb called clonotypes with MiXCR, one entry per CDR3 protein. The table lists some 60,000 distinct CDR3 sequences, 8.9% of them singletons. Sequenced input: whole blood. The receptors were sampled from an adult who was a healthcare worker with PCR-confirmed SARS-CoV-2 infection or an uninfected control (not recorded which). Each CDR3 is given with its conserved first and last residue. D genes are given only for firm matches. The size field is filled for only some rows; it gives once, few, many or a size class.

>NA|TRBV20-1|many|TRBJ1-5
CSAREWDARKIQPQHF
TGCAGTGCTAGAGAGTGGGACGCACGAAAGATTCAGCCCCAGCATTTT
>NA|TRBV29-1|few|TRBJ1-1
CSVDAGRGVNTEAFF
TGCAGCGTTGATGCAGGGAGAGGGGTGAACACTGAAGCTTTCTTT
>TRBD1|TRBV13|many|TRBJ2-3
CASSSIWTGRPDTQYF
TGTGCCAGCAGCTCTATCTGGACAGGTCGTCCAGATACGCAGTATTTT
>TRBD1|TRBV27|many|TRBJ2-7
CASSKHLRDRDYEQYF
TGTGCCAGCAGCAAACACCTCCGGGACAGGGACTACGAGCAGTACTTC
>NA|TRBV30|many|TRBJ2-5
CAWSVGLGETQYF
TGTGCCTGGAGTGTAGGGCTTGGGGAGACCCAGTACTTC
>NA|TRBV5-1|NA|TRBJ1-6
CASTEGGAYNSPLHF
TGCGCCAGCACCGAAGGGGGGGCCTATAATTCACCCCTCCACTTT
>TRBD2|TRBV25-1|NA|TRBJ2-2
CASSEYSRELATGELFF
TGTGCCAGCAGTGAATATTCGCGGGAGCTCGCCACCGGGGAGCTGTTTTTT
>NA|TRBV29-1|many|TRBJ1-4
CSVAKSTNEKLFF
TGCAGCGTTGCCAAGTCAACTAATGAAAAACTGTTTTTT
>NA|TRBV14|many|TRBJ2-7
CASSQAQLLGEQYF
TGTGCCAGCAGCCAAGCGCAACTACTGGGCGAGCAGTACTTC
>TRBD1|TRBV5-1|NA|TRBJ2-7
CASSWTGGVCEQYF
TGCGCCAGCAGCTGGACAGGGGGAGTGTGCGAGCAGTACTTC
>NA|TRBV28|many|TRBJ2-7
CASSFPQDYEQYF
TGTGCCAGCAGTTTTCCCCAAGATTACGAGCAGTACTTC
>TRBD2|TRBV28|many|TRBJ2-7
CASRPWTSGSNEQYF
TGTGCCAGCAGGCCTTGGACTAGCGGGAGTAACGAGCAGTACTTC
>NA|TRBV6-5|many|TRBJ2-6
CASSYSGGIYSGANVLTF
TGTGCCAGCAGTTACTCTGGGGGTATTTACTCTGGGGCCAACGTCCTGACTTTC
>TRBD1|TRBV7-9|many|TRBJ1-5
CASSFSGTDQPQHF
TGTGCCAGCAGCTTTTCCGGGACAGATCAGCCCCAGCATTTT
>NA|TRBV12-3/TRBV12-4|NA|TRBJ1-2
CASSLLGAFNYGYTF
TGTGCCAGCAGTTTATTGGGGGCGTTTAACTATGGCTACACCTTC
>NA|TRBV27|NA|TRBJ2-7
CASSLGSVIYEQYF
TGTGCCAGCAGTTTAGGGTCAGTCATTTACGAGCAGTACTTC
>NA|TRBV11-3|NA|TRBJ2-3
CASSLQLGLGTDTQYF
TGTGCCAGCAGCTTACAACTAGGCTTGGGCACAGATACGCAGTATTTT
>NA|TRBV20-1|few|TRBJ1-2
CSARTGYGYTF
TGCAGTGCTAGGACCGGCTATGGCTACACCTTC
>TRBD1|TRBV27|NA|TRBJ2-2
CASSPGWTGNTGELFF
TGTGCCAGCAGTCCGGGTTGGACAGGGAACACCGGGGAGCTGTTTTTT
>NA|TRBV7-6|NA|TRBJ1-5
CASSVLQGSYSNQPQHF
TGTGCCAGCAGCGTACTACAGGGTTCCTATAGCAATCAGCCCCAGCATTTT
>TRBD1|TRBV20-1|many|TRBJ2-1
CSAFTGGSYNEQFF
TGCAGTGCTTTTACAGGGGGCTCCTACAATGAGCAGTTCTTC
>NA|TRBV7-8|medium-sized|TRBJ1-4
CASSLEGREVPNEKLFF
TGTGCCAGCAGCTTAGAGGGCAGGGAGGTACCTAATGAAAAACTGTTTTTT
>NA|TRBV29-1|NA|TRBJ1-2
CSAQLFGMNYGYTF
TGCAGCGCACAATTGTTCGGAATGAACTATGGCTACACCTTC
>TRBD2|TRBV9|few|TRBJ2-3
CASSVEASGTQYF
TGTGCCAGCAGCGTAGAGGCTAGCGGTACGCAGTATTTT
>NA|TRBV7-2|NA|TRBJ2-1
CASSQAVKPHNEQFF
TGTGCCAGCAGCCAGGCCGTAAAACCTCACAATGAGCAGTTCTTC
>TRBD2|TRBV20-1|NA|TRBJ2-7
CSAPGTRTLAIYEQYF
TGCAGTGCTCCCGGGACTAGGACCCTAGCAATATACGAGCAGTACTTC
>TRBD2|TRBV29-1|many|TRBJ2-1
CSVPSGFSYNEQFF
TGCAGCGTCCCTAGCGGCTTCTCCTACAATGAGCAGTTCTTC
>TRBD2|TRBV11-1|many|TRBJ2-2
CASSLLALARGGPHAGELFF
TGTGCCAGCAGCTTACTGGCGCTGGCTAGGGGAGGGCCGCATGCCGGGGAGCTGTTTTTT
>NA|TRBV7-9|many|TRBJ2-5
CASSLTTKGPQETQYF
TGTGCCAGCAGCTTAACAACAAAGGGACCACAAGAGACCCAGTACTTC
>NA|TRBV28|NA|TRBJ1-2
CASSFLPGQIEGGYTF
TGTGCCAGCAGTTTTCTGCCCGGGCAGATTGAAGGGGGCTACACCTTC
>TRBD1|TRBV29-1|NA|TRBJ1-1
CSVEDSTGRDTEAFF
TGCAGCGTTGAAGATTCGACAGGGAGGGACACTGAAGCTTTCTTT
>NA|TRBV29-1|many|TRBJ2-1
CSVGWGVARSEQFF
TGCAGCGTTGGCTGGGGAGTGGCCCGGTCGGAGCAGTTCTTC